This T cell receptor (beta chain) was sequenced during a study of T cell repertoires in cytomegalovirus infection. The wider study: Public signatures in TCR beta pointed to CMV infection and matching HLA type.

Concerning this clonotype: Its cognate antigen is unknown.

This CDR3 is 12 amino acids long. With 5 bases removed from V and 9 bases from J, the gap between germline ends came to 11 bases. The germline gives CDR1 SEHNR, CDR2 FQNEAQ (reference sequence). TCRdb re-analysed the reads in MiXCR, keeping a single row per CDR3 protein. The sample includes about a million distinct CDR3 sequences, roughly 30% of them seen just once. The gene calls are TRBV7-9 and TRBJ1-5, with D possibly TRBD1 on 5 matching bases. This clonotype was sampled from a human donor in good health (CMV status not recorded). Some clones in this sample may be carry-over from other donors' samples. This specimen was cultured CD8+ T cells from PBMCs, taken from culture after CMV antigen stimulation. CDR3 in DNA: TGTGCCAGCAGCGGGACCTGGGGGCCCCAGCATTTT. Protein product: CASSGTWGPQHF.